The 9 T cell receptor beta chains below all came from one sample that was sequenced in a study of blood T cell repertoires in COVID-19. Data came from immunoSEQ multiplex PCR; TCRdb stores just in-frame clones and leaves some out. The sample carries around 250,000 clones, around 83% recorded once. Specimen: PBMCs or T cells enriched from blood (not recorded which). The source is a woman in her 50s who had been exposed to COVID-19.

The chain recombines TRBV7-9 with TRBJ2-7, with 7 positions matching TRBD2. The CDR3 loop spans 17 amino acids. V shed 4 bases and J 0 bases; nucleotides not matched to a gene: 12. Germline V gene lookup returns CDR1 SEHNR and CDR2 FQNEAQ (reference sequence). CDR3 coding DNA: TGTGCCAGCAGCTCCGCCTCGATCAGCGGGGCCTCCTACGAGCAGTACTTC. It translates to CASSSASISGASYEQYF.

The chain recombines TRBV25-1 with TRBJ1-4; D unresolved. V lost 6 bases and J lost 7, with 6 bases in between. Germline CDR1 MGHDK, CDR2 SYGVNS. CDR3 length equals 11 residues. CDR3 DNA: TGTGCCAGCAGGCGGGGTGAAAAACTGTTTTTT. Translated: CASRRGEKLFF. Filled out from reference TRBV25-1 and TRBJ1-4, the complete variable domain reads EADIYQTPRYLVIGTGKKITLECSQTMGHDKMYWYQQDPGMELHLIHYSYGVNSTEKGDLSSESTVSRIRTEHFPLTLESARPSHTSQYLCASRRGEKLFFGSGTQLSVL.

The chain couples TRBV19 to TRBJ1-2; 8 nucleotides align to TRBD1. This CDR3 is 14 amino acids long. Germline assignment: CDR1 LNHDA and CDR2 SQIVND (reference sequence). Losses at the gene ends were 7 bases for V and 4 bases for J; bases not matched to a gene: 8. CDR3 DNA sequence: TGTGCCAGTACCCCGACAGGGGTACTCTATGGCTACACCTTC. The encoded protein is CASTPTGVLYGYTF.

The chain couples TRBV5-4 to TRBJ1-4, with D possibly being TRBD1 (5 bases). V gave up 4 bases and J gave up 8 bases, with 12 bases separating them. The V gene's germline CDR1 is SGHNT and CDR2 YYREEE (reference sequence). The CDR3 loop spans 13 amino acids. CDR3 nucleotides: TGTGCCAGCAGCGACCCGGGGGAGGAAAAACTGTTTTTT. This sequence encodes CASSDPGEEKLFF.

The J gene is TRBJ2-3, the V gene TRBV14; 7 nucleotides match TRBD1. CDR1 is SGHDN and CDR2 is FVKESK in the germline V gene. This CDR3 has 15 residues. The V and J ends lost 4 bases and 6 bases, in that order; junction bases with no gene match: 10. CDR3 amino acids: CASSPTRQGVDTQYF. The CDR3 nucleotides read TGTGCCAGCAGCCCGACTCGACAGGGTGTGGATACGCAGTATTTT.

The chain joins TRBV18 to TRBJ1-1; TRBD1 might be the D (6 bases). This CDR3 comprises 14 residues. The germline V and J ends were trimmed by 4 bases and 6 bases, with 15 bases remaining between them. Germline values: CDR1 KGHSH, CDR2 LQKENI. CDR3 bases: TGTGCCAGCTCACTTGGACAGCTCGGTGCTGAAGCTTTCTTT. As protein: CASSLGQLGAEAFF.

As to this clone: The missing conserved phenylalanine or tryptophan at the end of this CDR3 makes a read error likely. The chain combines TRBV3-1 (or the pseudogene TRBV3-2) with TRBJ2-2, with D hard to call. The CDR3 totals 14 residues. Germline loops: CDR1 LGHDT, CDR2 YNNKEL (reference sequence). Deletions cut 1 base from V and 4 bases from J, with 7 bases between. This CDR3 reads CASSQGGSTGELFL. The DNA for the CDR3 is TGTGCCAGCAGCCAAGGGGGAAGCACCGGGGAGCTGTTTCTT.

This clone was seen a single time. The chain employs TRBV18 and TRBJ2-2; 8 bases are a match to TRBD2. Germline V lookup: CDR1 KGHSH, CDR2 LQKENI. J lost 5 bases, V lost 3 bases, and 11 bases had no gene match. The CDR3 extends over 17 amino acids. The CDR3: CASSPLAGGARTGELFF. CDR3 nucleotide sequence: TGTGCCAGCTCACCCCTAGCCGGGGGGGCCCGGACCGGGGAGCTGTTTTTT.

The CDR3 nucleotides read TGTGCCACCAGTGATCTCCACCCCGTGGAGGTCAAGGGAAATGAGCAGTTCTTC. Translated: CATSDLHPVEVKGNEQFF. The chain uses TRBV24-1 and TRBJ2-1, with D maybe TRBD2 (5 bases). Trimming shortened V by 3 bases and J by 7 bases, and 24 bases separated the two germline ends. Germline V gene data show CDR1 as KGHDR and CDR2 as SFDVKD. CDR3 length: 18 residues.